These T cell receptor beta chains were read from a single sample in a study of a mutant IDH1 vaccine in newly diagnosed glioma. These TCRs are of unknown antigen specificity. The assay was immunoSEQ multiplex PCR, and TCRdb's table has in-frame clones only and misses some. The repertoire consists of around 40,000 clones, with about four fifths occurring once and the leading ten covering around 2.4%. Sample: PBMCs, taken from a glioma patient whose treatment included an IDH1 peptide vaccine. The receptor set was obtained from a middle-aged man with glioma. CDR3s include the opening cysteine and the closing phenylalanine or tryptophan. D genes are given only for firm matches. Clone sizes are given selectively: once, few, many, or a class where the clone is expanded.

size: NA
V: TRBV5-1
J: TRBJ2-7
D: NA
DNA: TGCGCCAGCAGCTTGACCACGGACAGCTCTACGAAGTACTTC
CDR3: CASSLTTDSSTKYF

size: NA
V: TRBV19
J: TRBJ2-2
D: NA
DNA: TGTGCCAGTAACACAGGGATAGGCAACACCGGGGAGCTGTTTTTT
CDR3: CASNTGIGNTGELFF

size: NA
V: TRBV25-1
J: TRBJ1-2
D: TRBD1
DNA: TGTGCCAGCAGCAGGGGGCCAGACTATGGCTACACCTTC
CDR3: CASSRGPDYGYTF

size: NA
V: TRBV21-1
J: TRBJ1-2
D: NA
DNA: TGTGCCAGCCCTCGATACTCTACAGGGGTCAACTATGGCTACACCTTC
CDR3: CASPRYSTGVNYGYTF

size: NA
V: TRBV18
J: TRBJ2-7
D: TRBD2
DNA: TGTGCCAGCTCACCACCGGGGGGACTAGCGGGAATCGGGTACGAGCAGTACTTC
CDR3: CASSPPGGLAGIGYEQYF

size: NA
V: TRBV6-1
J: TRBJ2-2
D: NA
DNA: TGTGCCAGCAGAGGGACATTGAACACCGGGGAGCTGTTTTTT
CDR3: CASRGTLNTGELFF

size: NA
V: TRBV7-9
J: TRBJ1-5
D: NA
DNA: TGTGCCAGCAGCTTAGGAAGGGGCGCTTATCAGCCCCAGCATTTT
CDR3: CASSLGRGAYQPQHF

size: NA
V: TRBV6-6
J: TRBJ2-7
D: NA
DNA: TGTGCCAGCAGTTACGTGGCTGCAGAGCAGTACTTC
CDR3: CASSYVAAEQYF

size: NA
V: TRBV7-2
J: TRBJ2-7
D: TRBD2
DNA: TGTGCCAGCAGCTTACTAGCGGGAGAGAACGAGCAGTACTTC
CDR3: CASSLLAGENEQYF

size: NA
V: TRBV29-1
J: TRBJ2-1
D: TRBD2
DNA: TGCAGCGCCACCGGACTAGCGGGAGGGAACAATGAGCAGTTCTTC
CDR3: CSATGLAGGNNEQFF

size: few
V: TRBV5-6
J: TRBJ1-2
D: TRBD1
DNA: TGTGCCAGCATGTCAGGGGGTCGAGGGGGCTATGGCTACACCTTC
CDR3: CASMSGGRGGYGYTF

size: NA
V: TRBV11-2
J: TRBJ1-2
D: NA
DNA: TGTGCCAGCAGCTTAGATCAAGGGTCGGGGGGGTATGGCTACACCTTC
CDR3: CASSLDQGSGGYGYTF

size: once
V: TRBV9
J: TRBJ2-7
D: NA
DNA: TGTGCCAGCAGCGTAGGGGATAGTGGATACTACGAGCAGTACTTC
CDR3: CASSVGDSGYYEQYF

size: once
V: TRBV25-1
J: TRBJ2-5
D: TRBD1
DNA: TGTGCCAGCAGCTTCACAGGGGGTGAGACCCAGTACTTC
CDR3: CASSFTGGETQYF

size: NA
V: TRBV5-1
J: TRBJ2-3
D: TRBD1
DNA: TGCGCCAGCGGGGGGGACAGGGCCGGAGATACGCAGTATTTT
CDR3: CASGGDRAGDTQYF

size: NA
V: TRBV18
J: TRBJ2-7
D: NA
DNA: TGTGCCAGCTCACCCTCGGGGCAGAATTACGAGCAGTACTTC
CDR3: CASSPSGQNYEQYF

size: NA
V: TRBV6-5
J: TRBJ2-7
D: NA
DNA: TGTGCCAGCAGTCGAGGCAGCAGGGATTCCTACGAGCAGTACTTC
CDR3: CASSRGSRDSYEQYF

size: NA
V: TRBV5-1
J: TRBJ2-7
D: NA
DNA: TGCGCCAGCACTCACCGGGGCGCAGGAACCTACGAGCAGTACTTC
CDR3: CASTHRGAGTYEQYF

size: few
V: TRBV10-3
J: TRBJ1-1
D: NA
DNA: TGTGCCATCAGGGGTGCGACGAACACTGAAGCTTTCTTT
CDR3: CAIRGATNTEAFF

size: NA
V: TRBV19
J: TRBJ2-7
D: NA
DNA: TGTGCCAGTAGAGACAGGAGGAGCTCCTACGAGCAGTACTTC
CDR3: CASRDRRSSYEQYF

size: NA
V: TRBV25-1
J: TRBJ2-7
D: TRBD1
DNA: TGTGCCAGCACCCTAGGGGGACAGGGTTACGAGCAGTACTTC
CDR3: CASTLGGQGYEQYF

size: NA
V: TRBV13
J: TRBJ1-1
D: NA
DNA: TGTGCCAGCAGTTTCTCAAGACGGGCTGAAGCTTTCTTT
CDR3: CASSFSRRAEAFF

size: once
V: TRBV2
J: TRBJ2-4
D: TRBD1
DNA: TGTGCCAGCAGTGAAATACAGGGGGCAAACATTCAGTACTTC
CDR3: CASSEIQGANIQYF

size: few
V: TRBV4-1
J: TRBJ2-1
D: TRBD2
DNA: TGCGCCAGCAGCCAACAAGGACTAGCGGGAGGGGAGCAGTTCTTC
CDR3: CASSQQGLAGGEQFF

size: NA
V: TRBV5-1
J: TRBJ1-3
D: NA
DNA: TGCGCCAGCAGCCCGGGCCCCGAGGACACTGGAAACACCATATATTTT
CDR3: CASSPGPEDTGNTIYF

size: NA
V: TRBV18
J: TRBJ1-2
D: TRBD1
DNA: TGTGCCAGCTCACCGGACAGGGGAGGGTATGGCTACACCTTC
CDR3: CASSPDRGGYGYTF

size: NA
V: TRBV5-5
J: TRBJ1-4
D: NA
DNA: TGTGCCAGCAGCTTGGTTTGGGGCCCTAATGAAAAACTGTTTTTT
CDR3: CASSLVWGPNEKLFF

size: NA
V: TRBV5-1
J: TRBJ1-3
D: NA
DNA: TGCGCCAGCAACCAGGGTTATGGAAACACCATATATTTT
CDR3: CASNQGYGNTIYF